This T cell receptor beta chain was retrieved from a study of beta chain features in type 1 diabetes listed by TCRdb under 2018. For the study in its entirety: Mean age, gender distribution, total cell number and subset yield did not differ between patients and healthy donors. In the study, recently diagnosed type 1 diabetes patients and matched healthy donors were compared on the TCRB repertoires of their sorted circulating CD4+ T cell subsets. Regulatory and stem cell-like memory subsets were obtained from only 8 patients and about eight healthy donors, while naive and central memory subsets were obtained from all 28 donors. A total of about 100,000,000 sorted cells were examined across all samples, and RNA yield correlated strongly with the number of cells per subset. The full study reports these points: The naive, central memory and regulatory TCRB repertoires appeared to resemble one another more closely among patients than among healthy donors. Because cDNA was sequenced instead of genomic DNA, activated cells with high expression could be over-represented, although the groups did not differ in activation or CD3 levels. Because small numbers of individuals were included in the HLA sub-analyses, any influence of HLA type on TCRB rearrangement was left unresolved. Shorter templates might be favored by PCR, yet because patient and control samples were amplified and corrected together, any such skew would affect both groups equally. Type 1 diabetes patients showed a moderate but significant shortening of TCRB CDR3 length in all four CD4+ subsets. At VDJ recombination sites, type 1 diabetes patients had fewer insertions and more deleted nucleotides, which implies abnormalities in thymic rearrangement.

The High Capacity cDNA Reverse Transcription Kit was used to reverse transcribe all of the isolated RNA, meaning that expressed TCRB transcripts were what got sequenced. Deep immunoSEQ sequencing was applied to naive, central memory and regulatory T cell samples, giving an average of about 3.8 million total reads per sample. Sorted cells were lysed in RLT buffer and RNA was extracted with DNase-treated RNeasy Micro or Mini kits, depending on cell number. Each cell subset was processed on its own to prevent cross-contamination, while patient and healthy donor samples were processed together. The immunoSEQ multiplex PCR was used to amplify TCRB sequences from cDNA, yielding 87-bp fragments that span the CDR3 region. The amplicons were sequenced using the Illumina HiSeq platform. From the authors' description of their analysis: PCR bias was corrected computationally using synthetic template baselines, and reads within Hamming distance 2 were collapsed, with unmergeable singletons discarded. Reads were aligned against IMGT so that V, D and J genes, CDR3 length and insertions or deletions at six rearrangement sites could be assigned. Clonotype counts were normalized to sorted cell number within each subset before computing true diversity and Gini coefficients with the tcR R package. Repertoire sharing was quantified using the overlap coefficient calculated on TCRB nucleotide sequences. As a proxy for the pre-selection repertoire, out-of-frame TCRB sequences from naive cells were analyzed. TCRdb retrieved this table from immuneACCESS and kept in-frame rearrangements only. Not all clones are present; in checked studies, unresolved V genes account for under half, and no reason is known for the remainder. V and J calls and clone size come straight from that table; D and trimming were deduced from the DNA. The table for this sample lists 900,000 or so clones; about a sixth of them were counted only once. 0.02% to 0.03% of the sample comes from the top ten.

About this clone itself: What this receptor recognizes is not known. No qualities accompany the bases; no much larger clone lies one base away.

From each donor, a single peripheral blood sample of around 0.12 L on average was drawn into heparinised tubes. Using a panel that included CD45RO, CCR7, CD25, CD127, CD95 and CD27, naive, central memory, regulatory and stem cell-like memory CD4+ T cells were sorted on a BD FACSAria II. All sorted populations exceeded 95% purity. Right away, PBMCs were isolated by Lymphoprep density gradient centrifugation and were stained directly, with no culture step. So that batch effects would be minimized, each experiment stained and sorted samples in pairs, pairing one healthy donor with one patient. Looking up the germline V gene yields CDR1 SNHLY and CDR2 FYNNEI. The CDR3 holds 13 amino acids from the cysteine to the phenylalanine. Left in the record is the CDR3 DNA by itself, 39 bases read in frame from the first base. V sheds 6 bases and J sheds 8 bases, leaving 14 bases between their ends.

The sequence derives from a woman aged 18-29 years in good health. This receptor chain uses TRBV2 and TRBJ2-1; a weak D assignment points to TRBD1 (6 bases agree). The sample consisted of naive CD4+ T cells from blood. The cell subset or site label of this sample denotes: true naive CD4+ T cells. The CDR3 protein sequence reads: CASRSTGGYEQFF. The DNA reads as follows: TGTGCCAGCAGGTCGACTGGGGGCTATGAGCAGTTCTTC.